The rows below give T cell receptor beta chains drawn from one sample of a study of cytomegalovirus exposure and HLA in healthy donors. Sequencing used immunoSEQ multiplex PCR; TCRdb keeps in-frame clones, though not all of them. Seen here are about 190,000 clones, roughly 77% observed once, and the top ten hold 4% to 5%. The sequenced material came from PBMCs. The receptors were sampled from a man aged 30 to 39 in good health and CMV-seropositive. Each CDR3 is given with its conserved first and last residue. The D gene is left open where the match is weak. Size values are once, few and many counts, or a class for expanded clones, and some rows have none.

>TRBJ2-5|few|TRBV28|TRBD2
TGTGCCAGCAGTCCGAGCGGGAGGCCCCAAGAGACCCAGTACTTC
CASSPSGRPQETQYF
>TRBJ2-7|NA|TRBV30|NA
TGTGCCTGGAGTGGGGGGGGCCAGTACGAGCAGTACTTC
CAWSGGGQYEQYF
>TRBJ2-1|NA|TRBV11-1|NA
TGTGCCAGCAGCTTAGCAGGGGGTAACAATGAGCAGTTCTTC
CASSLAGGNNEQFF
>TRBJ1-4|NA|TRBV11-2|NA
TGTGCCAGCAGCTTATGGGGCCGAAATAATGAAAAACTGTTTTTT
CASSLWGRNNEKLFF
>TRBJ2-3|NA|TRBV11-3|NA
TGTGCCAGCAGCTTTGGCAGGCTTAGCACAGATACGCAGTATTTT
CASSFGRLSTDTQYF
>TRBJ1-1|NA|TRBV6-6|NA
TGTGCCAGCGACCTGGACGAGGGTGAAGCTTTCTTT
CASDLDEGEAFF
>TRBJ1-1|NA|TRBV27|NA
TGTGCCAGCAGCCCACGGGACAAGAACACTGAAGCTTTCTTT
CASSPRDKNTEAFF
>TRBJ1-1|NA|TRBV21-1|NA
TGTGCCAGCAGCAAACATGGGGGGGTTGAATCGGAAGCTTTCTTT
CASSKHGGVESEAFF
>TRBJ2-1|NA|TRBV6-5|NA
TGTGCCAGCAGTTACTCGACCGCTCGGGGAGAGCAGTTCTTC
CASSYSTARGEQFF
>TRBJ2-7|NA|TRBV27|NA
TGTGCCAGCAGGACCCCTTTGGGCGAGCAGTACTTC
CASRTPLGEQYF
>TRBJ2-7|once|TRBV11-3|NA
TGTGCCAGCAGCCACACAGGCGAGCAGTACTTC
CASSHTGEQYF
>TRBJ2-1|NA|TRBV23-1|NA
TGCGCCAGCAGTCAAGAGAGACAGGAGGGAGGGAAAGGGAATGAGCAGTTCTTC
CASSQERQEGGKGNEQFF
>TRBJ2-3|few|TRBV10-3|TRBD1
TGTGCCATCAGCGAGCGGTGGGACAGGGTACAGGGTTCCCGCACAGATACGCAGTATTTT
CAISERWDRVQGSRTDTQYF
>TRBJ1-2|NA|TRBV14|NA
TGTGCCAGCAGCCAAGGGGGCTTCTATGGCTACACCTTC
CASSQGGFYGYTF
>TRBJ1-1|few|TRBV7-3|TRBD1
TGTGCCAGCAGCTCGACAGGGAAATACACTGAAGCTTTCTTT
CASSSTGKYTEAFF
>TRBJ2-7|NA|TRBV7-9|TRBD2
TGTGCCAGCAGCCCCGGACTAGCGGGAGCGGGCTCCTACGAGCAGTACTTC
CASSPGLAGAGSYEQYF
>TRBJ2-3|NA|TRBV2|TRBD2
TGTGCCAGCAGTGTGAGCGGGGGGGCTACAGATACGCAGTATTTT
CASSVSGGATDTQYF
>TRBJ1-1|few|TRBV7-3|NA
TGTGCCAGCAGCCGGGGGTGGGACACTGAAGCTTTCTTT
CASSRGWDTEAFF
>TRBJ2-2|NA|TRBV7-6|TRBD1
TGTGCCAGCAGCCGGACAATTCTGACAGGGACGGCCGGGGAGCTGTTTTTT
CASSRTILTGTAGELFF
>TRBJ2-7|NA|TRBV11-2|TRBD1
TGTGCCAGCAGCCGGGACAGGGGGCGCGTTAGGCACGAGCAGTACTTC
CASSRDRGRVRHEQYF
>TRBJ1-1|few|TRBV6-5|NA
TGTGCCAGCATGATATACTTGAACACTGAAGCTTTCTTT
CASMIYLNTEAFF
>TRBJ2-5|few|TRBV2|TRBD2
TGTGCCAGCAGTACTGACTACCCCCTAGCGGGAGGGCCCGAGACCCAGTACTTC
CASSTDYPLAGGPETQYF
>TRBJ2-7|NA|TRBV7-8|NA
TGTGCCAGCAGCTTAGACCTTTATCAGACCTACGAGCAGTACTTC
CASSLDLYQTYEQYF
>TRBJ1-1|NA|TRBV5-1|TRBD1
TGCGCCAGCAGCCAGGGACAGGAAGATCTTGAAGCTTTCTTT
CASSQGQEDLEAFF
>TRBJ1-5|NA|TRBV30|NA
TGTGCCTGGAGTGTACGAGGGAGGGGCAATCAGCCCCAGCATTTT
CAWSVRGRGNQPQHF
>TRBJ2-3|NA|TRBV30|NA
TGTGCCTGGTCCCAGGGTTCGGCTACGCAGTATTTT
CAWSQGSATQYF
>TRBJ1-5|NA|TRBV12-2|NA
TGTGCAAGTCGCTTAGCGCACGGGGATAGCAATCAGCCCCAGCATTTT
CASRLAHGDSNQPQHF
>TRBJ2-5|once|TRBV6-5|NA
TGTGCCAGCAGTTACTCGAGGGCAGGGGTGGAGACCCAGTACTTC
CASSYSRAGVETQYF
>TRBJ1-1|NA|TRBV10-3|TRBD1
TGTGCCATCAGTGAGTCCCACACCCCGACAGGGCACACTGAAGCTTTCTTT
CAISESHTPTGHTEAFF
>TRBJ2-4|NA|TRBV4-2|TRBD2
TGTGCCAGCAGCCAAGATGGGGGGGAAGCCAAAAACATTCAGTACTTC
CASSQDGGEAKNIQYF
>TRBJ2-5|NA|TRBV5-5|NA
TGTGCCAGCAGCTTGACAGGCGCCTGGTACTTC
CASSLTGAWYF
>TRBJ2-3|few|TRBV4-1|NA
TGCGCCAGCAGCCAAGGTTCAGGCACAGATACGCAGTATTTT
CASSQGSGTDTQYF
>TRBJ2-7|NA|TRBV4-3|NA
TGCGCCAGCAGCCAAGTATCCGGGAACTACGAGCAGTACTTC
CASSQVSGNYEQYF
>TRBJ1-1|NA|TRBV19|TRBD1
TGTGCCAGTAGTCCGCACGGGACAGGGGGCACTGAAGCTTTCTTT
CASSPHGTGGTEAFF
>TRBJ2-7|NA|TRBV7-9|TRBD2
TGTGCCAGCAGCTTAGTTGGGACTAGCGCCTACTACGAGCAGTACTTC
CASSLVGTSAYYEQYF
>TRBJ1-5|NA|TRBV30|TRBD1
TGTGCCTGGAGTTGGGGACAGGGTGATCAGCCCCAGCATTTT
CAWSWGQGDQPQHF
>TRBJ2-3|NA|TRBV9|NA
TGTGCCAGCAGCGTCCTAGCAGATACGCAGTATTTT
CASSVLADTQYF
>TRBJ1-4|NA|TRBV7-2|TRBD1
TGTGCCAGCAGCCCCCAGGGGACAGGGCCTGAAAAACTGTTTTTT
CASSPQGTGPEKLFF
>TRBJ2-7|once|TRBV5-1|TRBD1
TGCGCCAGCAAAGGGGGCGATCTCTCCTCCGAGCAGTACTTC
CASKGGDLSSEQYF
>TRBJ2-1|NA|TRBV7-9|NA
TGTGCCAGCAGCTTAGGCACTCTGGCAGCGACCTACAATGAGCAGTTCTTC
CASSLGTLAATYNEQFF
>TRBJ1-1|NA|TRBV28|NA
TGTGCCAGCAGTGCCGACAGAAGGTACACTGAAGCTTTCTTT
CASSADRRYTEAFF
>TRBJ2-3|NA|TRBV11-2|NA
TGTGCCAGCAGCTCCTCAGCGGTTAGCACAGATACGCAGTATTTT
CASSSSAVSTDTQYF
>TRBJ1-2|NA|TRBV6-1|NA
TGTGCCAGCAGTGAACGTTTTCCGGGACACAGAAACTATGGCTACACCTTC
CASSERFPGHRNYGYTF
>TRBJ1-2|NA|TRBV10-3|NA
TGTGCCATCAGCGACAGTACTTACTATGGCTACACCTTC
CAISDSTYYGYTF
>TRBJ2-1|once|TRBV9|TRBD2
TGTGCCAGCAGCGTTCGACTAGCGGGAAGCTCCTACAATGAGCAGTTCTTC
CASSVRLAGSSYNEQFF
>TRBJ2-3|NA|TRBV2|TRBD2
TGTGCCAGCAGTGGGACTAGCGGTTTCTCGAGCACAGATACGCAGTATTTT
CASSGTSGFSSTDTQYF
>TRBJ1-6|NA|TRBV7-9|TRBD1
TGCGCCGGGGGACAGATCAAATTTTCACCCCTCCACTTT
CAGGQIKFSPLHF
>TRBJ2-2|NA|TRBV18|TRBD1
TGTGCCAGCTCACCTCGGGGGACAGGGTACACCGGGGAGCTGTTTTTT
CASSPRGTGYTGELFF
>TRBJ1-6|NA|TRBV9|NA
TGTGCCAGCAGCGACTTAGAAAATTCACCCCTCCACTTT
CASSDLENSPLHF
>TRBJ2-5|NA|TRBV6-5|TRBD1
TGTGCCAGCAGGAACACAGGGGGGACCCAAGAGACCCAGTACTTC
CASRNTGGTQETQYF
>TRBJ1-5|few|TRBV19|NA
TGTGCCAGTAGTATTGTGGGGACTATTGATCAGCCCCAGCATTTT
CASSIVGTIDQPQHF
>TRBJ1-1|NA|TRBV7-9|NA
TGTGCCAGCAGCCCTCAGGCCAACACTGAAGCTTTCTTT
CASSPQANTEAFF
>TRBJ1-2|NA|TRBV6-5|NA
TGTGCCAGCAGCCCCCAGGGTACCGGCGGCTACACCTTC
CASSPQGTGGYTF
>TRBJ1-6|NA|TRBV27|TRBD1
TGTGCCAGCAGGGGGGTCGGCGACAGGGGGGCTAATTCACCCCTCCACTTT
CASRGVGDRGANSPLHF
>TRBJ2-1|NA|TRBV4-1|TRBD1
TGCGCCAGCAGCCCGGGGACAGGCCGCTCCTACAATGAGCAGTTCTTC
CASSPGTGRSYNEQFF
>TRBJ2-7|NA|TRBV30|NA
TGTGCCTGCCCTGGGGCGTGGGAAGAAACTATCGAGCAGTACTTC
CACPGAWEETIEQYF
>TRBJ2-7|once|TRBV9|NA
TGTGCCAGCAGCCCCCCCGCGGGCTCCTACGAGCAGTACTTC
CASSPPAGSYEQYF